The rows below give T cell receptor beta chains drawn from one sample of a study of T-cell reconstitution after alpha-beta-depleted transplantation in children. TCRdb re-called the PCR reads with MiXCR, one entry per CDR3 protein. The repertoire holds 490,000 or so distinct CDR3 sequences, with around 13% as singletons. The sequencing used PBMCs from the stem cell graft donor, collected from the stem cell graft. Receptors were obtained from a human donor who donated a stem cell graft to a child with combined immunodeficiency. The CDR3 runs from the conserved cysteine through the conserved F or W. The D gene is left open where the match is weak. Rows give clone size only sometimes, using once, few, many, or a class for an expanded clone.

>TRBV20-1|TRBD1|TRBJ1-2|many
TGCAGTGTCGACAGGGGATGGTATGGCTACACCTTC
CSVDRGWYGYTF
>TRBV12-3/TRBV12-4|NA|TRBJ1-3|NA
TGTGCCAGACCGGACAGCGGAAACACCATATATTTT
CARPDSGNTIYF
>TRBV9|NA|TRBJ2-3|many
TGTGCCAGCAGCGTAGAGGGGACAGATACGCAGTATTTT
CASSVEGTDTQYF
>TRBV24-1|NA|TRBJ2-5|many
TGTGCCACCAGTGATGATTCCAAGGGGACCCAGTACTTC
CATSDDSKGTQYF
>TRBV2|NA|TRBJ2-4|NA
TGTGCCAGCAGTTCCCAGGTTCGCGCCAAAAACATTCAGTACTTC
CASSSQVRAKNIQYF
>TRBV30|NA|TRBJ1-1|few
TGTGCCCATATACCGCGGGGGGTGAACACTGAAGCTTTCTTT
CAHIPRGVNTEAFF
>TRBV15|NA|TRBJ2-1|few
TGTGCCACCAGCACCGGATTCCTTAACAATGAGCAGTTCTTC
CATSTGFLNNEQFF
>TRBV7-2|NA|TRBJ1-4|NA
TGTGCCAGCAGCCTGGGACGGGCGAATGAAAAACTGTTTTTT
CASSLGRANEKLFF
>TRBV7-2|TRBD2|TRBJ2-7|NA
TGTGCCAGCAGCCCCACCGGGACTAGCAACCACGAGCAGTACTTC
CASSPTGTSNHEQYF
>TRBV20-1|TRBD1|TRBJ2-5|once
TGCAGTGCTGACAGGGTTGGGGAGACCCAGTACTTC
CSADRVGETQYF
>TRBV7-2|NA|TRBJ2-5|NA
TGTGCCAGCAGCGCTAATCAAGAGACCCAGTACTTC
CASSANQETQYF